Detailed here is one T cell receptor beta chain. The data originate from a study of T cell changes during pregnancy in multiple sclerosis. Trimming took 0 bases from V and 6 from J, leaving 12 bases between them. CDR3 length: 14 amino acids. Germline CDR1 GTSNPN, CDR2 SVGIG (reference sequence). Sequenced by immunoSEQ multiplex PCR; TCRdb stores in-frame clones only, minus some. The sample lists roughly 57,000 clones; 89% were seen once. Sample: peripheral blood, taken in the first trimester of pregnancy. The chain employs TRBV30 and TRBJ1-5; TRBD1 is a possible D gene (5 bases). The sequence was obtained from a female donor with multiple sclerosis, enrolled in a pregnancy study. CDR3 sequence: CAWSVLGGTQPQHF. The CDR3 DNA is TGTGCCTGGAGTGTACTGGGAGGGACTCAGCCCCAGCATTTT.